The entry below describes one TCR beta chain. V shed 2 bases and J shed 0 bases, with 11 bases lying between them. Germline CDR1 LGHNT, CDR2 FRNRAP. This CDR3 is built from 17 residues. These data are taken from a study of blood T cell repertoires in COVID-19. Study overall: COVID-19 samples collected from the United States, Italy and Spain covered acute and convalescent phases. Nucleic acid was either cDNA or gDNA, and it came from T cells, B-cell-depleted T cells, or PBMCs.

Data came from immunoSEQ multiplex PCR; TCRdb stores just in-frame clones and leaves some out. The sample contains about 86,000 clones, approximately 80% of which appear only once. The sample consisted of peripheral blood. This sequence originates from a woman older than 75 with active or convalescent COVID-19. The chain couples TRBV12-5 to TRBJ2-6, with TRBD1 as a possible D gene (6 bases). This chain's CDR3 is CASGLTPTGSGANVLTF. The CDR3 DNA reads TGTGCTAGTGGTTTGACTCCGACAGGCTCTGGGGCCAACGTCCTGACTTTC.